This T cell receptor (beta chain) was observed in a study of early T cells in non-severe SARS-CoV-2 infection. About the research overall: The chains were unpaired, and the sequenced material was bulk RNA from unsorted whole blood.

Trimming shortened V by 3 bases and J by 6 bases, and 11 bases separated the two germline ends. The CDR3 runs 14 residues. The germline V gene encodes CDR1 KGHDR and CDR2 SFDVKD. This clonotype was observed a handful of times. Unique molecular identifiers were affixed to single, distinct cDNA molecules. TCRdb called the 5' RACE reads again in MiXCR, with one record for every CDR3 protein. The data show 30,000 to 40,000 distinct CDR3 sequences, with around 6.9% seen just once and about 13% held by the top ten. The receptor's source is an adult who was a healthcare worker with PCR-confirmed SARS-CoV-2 infection or an uninfected control (not recorded which). The sequenced sample was whole blood, obtained at baseline. The chain carries TRBV24-1 and TRBJ2-1; D is unresolved. The CDR3 region has the DNA TGTGCCACCAGTGATCCCATCGTACGCAATGAGCAGTTCTTC. It translates to CATSDPIVRNEQFF.